This T cell receptor beta chain came from a study of siplizumab effects on memory and regulatory T cells. The germline V gene has CDR1 LNHDA and CDR2 SQIVND (reference sequence). V gave up 6 bases and J gave up 3 bases, with 10 bases separating them. CDR3 size: 13 residues. Each sample contributed around 1.1 x 10^5 TCR templates to the assay. Sequencing used immunoSEQ multiplex PCR; TCRdb keeps in-frame clones, though not all of them. Of 70,000 to 90,000 clones listed, approximately 90% are singletons. The chain joins TRBV19 to TRBJ2-3; tentative D call: TRBD1 (6 bases). The TCR originated in a human donor in good health. Sequenced input: CD4+ T cells sorted from blood. This CDR3 reads CASRNRDTDTQYF. In DNA form, the CDR3 reads TGTGCCAGTAGGAACAGGGATACAGATACGCAGTATTTT. Full variable domain (outside the CDR3, taken from reference TRBV19 and TRBJ2-3): DGGITQSPKYLFRKEGQNVTLSCEQNLNHDAMYWYRQDPGQGLRLIYYSQIVNDFQKGDIAEGYSVSREKKESFPLTVTSAQKNPTAFYLCASRNRDTDTQYFGPGTRLTVL.